Included here is one T cell receptor (beta chain) sequence, with context. This sample is drawn from a study of identical twins. V shed 6 bases and J shed 0 bases, with 24 bases lying between them. The CDR3 is 20 residues long. TCRdb reprocessed the 5' RACE reads with MiXCR, giving one entry per CDR3 protein. The sample has some 210,000 distinct CDR3 sequences; approximately 16% are singletons. The same sample was also studied in work on T cells expressing NK-cell markers.

The chain has TRBV12-3 or TRBV12-4 and TRBJ2-6; D is possibly TRBD1 (6 bases). This clonotype was sampled from a woman between 18 and 30 years old in good health. The sequencing sample was made of CD8+ T cells sorted from blood. The CDR3, as DNA: TGTGCCAGCAGAATGAAGACCCCCCGGGACAAATACTCTGGGGCCAACGTCCTGACTTTC. It specifies CASRMKTPRDKYSGANVLTF.